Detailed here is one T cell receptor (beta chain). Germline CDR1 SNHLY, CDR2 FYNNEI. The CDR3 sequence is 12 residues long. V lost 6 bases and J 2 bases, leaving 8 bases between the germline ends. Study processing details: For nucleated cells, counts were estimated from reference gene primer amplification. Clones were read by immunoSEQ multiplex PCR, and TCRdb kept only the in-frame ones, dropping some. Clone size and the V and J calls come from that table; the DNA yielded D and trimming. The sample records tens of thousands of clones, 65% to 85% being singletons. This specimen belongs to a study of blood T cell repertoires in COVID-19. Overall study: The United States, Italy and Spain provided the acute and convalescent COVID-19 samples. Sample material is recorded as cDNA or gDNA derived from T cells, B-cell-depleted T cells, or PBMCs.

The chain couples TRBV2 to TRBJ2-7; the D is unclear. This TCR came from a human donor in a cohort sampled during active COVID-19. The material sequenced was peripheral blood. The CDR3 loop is CASRQDAYEQYF. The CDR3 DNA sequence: TGTGCCAGCAGGCAGGATGCCTACGAGCAGTACTTC.